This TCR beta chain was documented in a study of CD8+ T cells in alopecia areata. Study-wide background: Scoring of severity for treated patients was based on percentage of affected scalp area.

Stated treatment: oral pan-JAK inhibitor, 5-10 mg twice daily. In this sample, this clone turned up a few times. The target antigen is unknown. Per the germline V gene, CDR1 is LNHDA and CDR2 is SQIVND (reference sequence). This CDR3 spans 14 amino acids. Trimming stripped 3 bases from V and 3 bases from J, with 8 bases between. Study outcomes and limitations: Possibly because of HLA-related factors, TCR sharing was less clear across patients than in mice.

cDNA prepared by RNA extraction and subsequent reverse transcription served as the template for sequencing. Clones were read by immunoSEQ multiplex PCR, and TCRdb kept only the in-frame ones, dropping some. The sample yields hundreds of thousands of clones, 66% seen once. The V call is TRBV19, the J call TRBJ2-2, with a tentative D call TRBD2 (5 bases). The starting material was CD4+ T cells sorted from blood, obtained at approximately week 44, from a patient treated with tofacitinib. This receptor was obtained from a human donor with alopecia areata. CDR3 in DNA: TGTGCCAGTAGTATCGGGGTATACACCGGGGAGCTGTTTTTT. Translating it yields CASSIGVYTGELFF.